Below, 11 T cell receptor beta chains from the same sample are listed, as sequenced in a study of blood T cell repertoires in COVID-19. TCRdb keeps only in-frame clones here, not all; method: immunoSEQ multiplex PCR. The data hold 300,000 to 450,000 clones, with 81% observed a single time. The specimen sequenced was peripheral blood. The receptors derive from a human donor with acute or convalescent COVID-19. The donor label of this sample is uncertain.

V usage is TRBV7-9 and J usage is TRBJ2-6; D might be TRBD1 (5 bases). The CDR3 extends over 17 amino acids. CDR1 and CDR2 from the germline V gene are SEHNR and FQNEAQ (reference sequence). V dropped 2 bases and J dropped 4 bases, with 15 bases sitting between them. Here the CDR3 reads CASSLLWGASGANVLTF. The CDR3, as DNA: TGTGCCAGCAGCTTACTTTGGGGCGCCTCCGGGGCCAACGTCCTGACTTTC.

The chain uses TRBV2 and TRBJ1-3; D is ambiguous. The germline V gene encodes CDR1 SNHLY and CDR2 FYNNEI. This CDR3 has 16 residues. V dropped 7 bases and J dropped 0 bases, with 16 bases sitting between them. The CDR3 DNA is TGTGCCAGCATCCAACTCCTTAATCCCTCTGGAAACACCATATATTTT. This gives the protein CASIQLLNPSGNTIYF.

This chain links TRBV12-3 or TRBV12-4 with TRBJ1-6, with D hard to call. The CDR3 totals 13 residues. V lost 6 bases to trimming and J lost 7 bases, with 10 bases between them. The CDR3 loop reads CASSTRANSPLHF. CDR3 coding DNA: TGTGCCAGCAGCACACGTGCCAATTCACCCCTCCACTTT.

This clone was found a few times. The chain's CDR3 is CAWSESGGLTF. CDR3 in DNA: TGTGCCTGGAGTGAGTCAGGGGGCCTCACCTTC. V is TRBV30 and J is TRBJ1-2; 8 bases line up with TRBD1. Losses at the gene ends were 1 base for V and 13 bases for J; bases not matched to a gene: 5. This CDR3 is 11 amino acids long. The germline gives CDR1 GTSNPN, CDR2 SVGIG (reference sequence).

The chain couples TRBV4-1 to TRBJ1-2; the match to TRBD1 covers 9 bases. Germline CDR1 MGHRA, CDR2 YSYEKL. The CDR3 totals 16 residues. Unmatched junction bases numbered 12, after V lost 6 bases and J lost 4 bases. CDR3 nucleotide sequence: TGCGCCAGCAGTCACTCTACAGGGGGCGTCGGCTATGGCTACACCTTC. Translation gives CASSHSTGGVGYGYTF.

The rearrangement links TRBV5-1 to TRBJ1-2; tentative D call: TRBD1 (6 bases). Trimming took 2 bases from V and 1 from J, leaving 12 bases between them. Germline loops: CDR1 SGHRS, CDR2 YFSETQ. The CDR3 is 15 residues long. CDR3 residues: CASSFEGGINYGYTF. The CDR3 DNA reads as TGCGCCAGCAGCTTCGAGGGGGGGATTAACTATGGCTACACCTTC.

The CDR3 loop is CASGERTGTSSPLHF. The CDR3, as DNA: TGTGCCAGCGGAGAAAGGACAGGGACGTCGTCACCCCTCCACTTT. The chain combines TRBV6-5 with TRBJ1-6, with 8 bases identical to TRBD1. The CDR3 covers 15 residues. V trimming: 8 bases; J trimming: 10 bases; junction bases outside the gene matches: 13. Germline CDR1 MNHEY, CDR2 SVGAGI.

CDR3 sequence reads: CASSPGSGEYGELFF. Written as DNA, the CDR3 is TGTGCCAGCTCACCCGGGTCGGGGGAATACGGGGAGCTGTTTTTT. This sequence joins TRBV18 and TRBJ2-2, with D tentatively TRBD2 (6 bases). In germline, CDR1 is KGHSH, CDR2 LQKENI. The CDR3 contains 15 residues. V was pared by 3 bases and J by 7 bases, with 15 bases between. The whole variable domain, remainder taken from reference TRBV18 and TRBJ2-2, is NAGVMQNPRHLVRRRGQEARLRCSPMKGHSHVYWYRQLPEEGLKFMVYLQKENIIDESGMPKERFSAEFPKEGPSILRIQQVVRGDSAAYFCASSPGSGEYGELFFGEGSRLTVL.

This clone was detected a few times. This chain joins TRBV19 and TRBJ1-1; TRBD1 might be the D (6 bases). This CDR3 comprises 14 residues. Between the trimmed V and J ends, which lost 3 bases and 2 bases, there was a span of 10 bases. Germline CDR1 reads LNHDA; CDR2 reads SQIVND (reference sequence). CDR3 sequence: CASSILGANTEAFF. CDR3 DNA: TGTGCCAGTAGTATCCTGGGGGCAAACACTGAAGCTTTCTTT.

The V gene is TRBV6-5, the J gene TRBJ1-2; D might be TRBD1 (6 bases). There are 15 residues in the CDR3. V was cut by 7 bases and J by 4 bases, with 19 bases left in between. Germline CDR1 and CDR2: MNHEY and SVGAGI. DNA of the CDR3: TGTGCCAGCACCATAACAGGGAGCAGCGGCTATGGCTACACCTTC. Protein product: CASTITGSSGYGYTF.

This clone was recorded only once. V is TRBV29-1 and J is TRBJ1-2; 7 bases match TRBD1. The V gene end was trimmed by 3 bases and the J gene end by 1 base; junction bases not matched to a gene: 11. Germline V gene data show CDR1 as SQVTM and CDR2 as ANQGSEA. The CDR3 sequence is 16 residues long. The CDR3 DNA sequence: TGCAGCGTTGATCTAGACAGGGTGAGCCATAACTATGGCTACACCTTC. This gives the protein CSVDLDRVSHNYGYTF.